The 20 T cell receptor beta chains presented below share a single source sample, sequenced in a study of T cell changes during pregnancy in multiple sclerosis. Profiling relied on immunoSEQ multiplex PCR, and the TCRdb table lists in-frame clones only, not all of them. Found here are roughly 110,000 clones, around 93% of them singletons; the top ten hold less than 0.9%. This specimen was peripheral blood, taken in the third trimester of pregnancy. Receptor source: a female donor in good health, enrolled as a control in a pregnancy study.

A single count supports this clone. The chain is built from TRBV19 and TRBJ1-3, with D uncertain. Deletions cut 5 bases from V and 2 bases from J, with 22 bases between. Germline CDR1 is LNHDA and CDR2 is SQIVND (reference sequence). The CDR3 consists of 18 residues. CDR3 bases: TGTGCCAGTAGTCCTCACCTCGCAGACGGTGCGGCTGGAAACACCATATATTTT. Amino acid sequence: CASSPHLADGAAGNTIYF.

This chain links TRBV14 with TRBJ1-6, with D possibly matching TRBD1 (6 bases). V was cut by 7 bases and J by 7 bases, with 14 bases left in between. The CDR3 consists of 14 residues. Germline CDR1 and CDR2: SGHDN and FVKESK. The CDR3 is CASNSPGVNSPLHF. The CDR3 nucleotides read TGTGCCAGCAACTCTCCAGGGGTAAATTCACCCCTCCACTTT.

This clone appeared once. The rearrangement uses TRBV6-5 and TRBJ2-7; the D gene is possibly TRBD1 (5 bases). The CDR3 runs to 11 residues. V was shortened by 6 bases and J by 6 bases, with 9 bases between the two germline ends. The V gene's germline CDR1 is MNHEY and CDR2 SVGAGI. CDR3 sequence: CASRGLGEQYF. For the CDR3, the DNA is TGTGCCAGCAGGGGGCTGGGCGAGCAGTACTTC.

The chain joins TRBV7-3 to TRBJ2-1; D might be TRBD1 (5 bases). The germline gives CDR1 SGHTA, CDR2 FQGTGA. V gave up 1 base and J gave up 7 bases, with 11 bases separating them. The CDR3 covers 14 residues. The CDR3 sequence is CASSLRGRVNEQFF. The CDR3 region has the DNA TGTGCCAGCAGCTTAAGGGGCAGGGTGAATGAGCAGTTCTTC.

The chain is built from TRBV5-4 and TRBJ2-4, with a possible D match to TRBD1 (5 bases). Trimming stripped 3 bases from V and 4 bases from J, with 11 bases between. This CDR3 region has 14 residues. The germline V gene has CDR1 SGHNT and CDR2 YYREEE (reference sequence). Here the CDR3 reads CASSSRVGKNIQYF. The DNA of the CDR3 is TGTGCCAGCAGCTCCAGGGTAGGGAAAAACATTCAGTACTTC.

The chain is built from TRBV19 and TRBJ1-5; tentatively, D is TRBD1 (6 bases). The V gene lost 2 bases and the J gene lost 4 bases, with 9 bases spanning the gap. The CDR3 spans 14 residues. Germline-derived CDR1 and CDR2 are LNHDA and SQIVND (reference sequence). The CDR3 region is CASSIRDTNQPQHF. The DNA for the CDR3 is TGTGCCAGTAGTATACGGGACACTAATCAGCCCCAGCATTTT.

V and J are TRBV9 and TRBJ2-7, with TRBD2 matching over 15 bases. Per the germline V gene, CDR1 is SGDLS and CDR2 is YYNGEE. V gave up 0 bases and J gave up 7 bases; unmatched junction bases: 2. This CDR3 has 15 amino acids. The CDR3 reads CASSVVGTSGGEQYF. The CDR3 coding sequence is TGTGCCAGCAGCGTAGTTGGGACTAGCGGGGGGGAGCAGTACTTC. Looking up the rest from reference TRBV9 and TRBJ2-7 gives the full variable domain: DSGVTQTPKHLITATGQRVTLRCSPRSGDLSVYWYQQSLDQGLQFLIQYYNGEERAKGNILERFSAQQFPDLHSELNLSSLELGDSALYFCASSVVGTSGGEQYFGPGTRLTVT.

This chain links TRBV9 with TRBJ1-3, with 10 bases identical to TRBD1. J was trimmed by 4 bases and V by 4 bases; bases with no gene match: 5. The CDR3 loop spans 15 amino acids. The germline CDR1 and CDR2 sequences are SGDLS and YYNGEE. CDR3 nucleotide sequence: TGTGCCAGCAGCCATCGACAGGGGGCGGGAAACACCATATATTTT. Translation: CASSHRQGAGNTIYF.

The chain links TRBV4-3 to TRBJ2-7; 9 nucleotides agree with TRBD1. Germline values: CDR1 LGHNA, CDR2 YSLEER. This CDR3 has 15 residues. After removal of 4 bases from V and 3 bases from J, the junction contained 7 bases not matched to a gene. The CDR3 DNA is TGCGCCAGCAGCCCTCCGGGACAGGGCCACTACGAGCAGTACTTC. As protein: CASSPPGQGHYEQYF.

The J gene is TRBJ2-3, the V gene TRBV5-5; 7 bases line up with TRBD2. The CDR3 is made up of 13 amino acids. Looked up from germline, CDR1 is SGHKS and CDR2 is YYEKEE (reference sequence). V was clipped by 4 bases and J by 3 bases; unmatched bases: 2. The CDR3 DNA is TGTGCCAGCAGCCCCGGGGGGACAGATACGCAGTATTTT. This encodes CASSPGGTDTQYF.

The gene calls are TRBV6-5 and TRBJ1-1; a weak D match, TRBD1 (5 bases). The CDR3 has 12 residues. V was cut by 2 bases and J by 10 bases, with 11 bases left in between. Germline V gives CDR1 MNHEY, CDR2 SVGAGI. The CDR3 nucleotides are TGTGCCAGCAGTTACGGGGCAGGGCGAGCTTTCTTT. Translating it yields CASSYGAGRAFF.

This CDR3 is CASSLDRAGYTF. CDR3 in DNA: TGTGCCAGCAGCCTTGACAGGGCTGGCTACACCTTC. The V gene is TRBV7-3, the J gene TRBJ1-2; 7 bases fit TRBD1. CDR1 is SGHTA and CDR2 is FQGTGA in the germline V gene. The CDR3 runs 12 residues. V lost 5 bases to trimming and J lost 7 bases; unmatched junction nucleotides: 4.

V and J are TRBV10-2 and TRBJ2-7, with 10 positions matching TRBD1. V trimming: 3 bases; J trimming: 3 bases; junction bases outside the gene matches: 5. The CDR3 extends over 15 amino acids. Per germline, CDR1 WSHSY and CDR2 SAAADI. The CDR3 spells CASSEQTGGFYEQYF. The CDR3 DNA follows: TGCGCCAGCAGTGAACAGACAGGGGGCTTCTACGAGCAGTACTTC.

V and J are TRBV5-1 and TRBJ1-5; TRBD1 aligns across 10 bases. V shed 7 bases and J 0 bases; nucleotides not matched to a gene: 1. Per germline, CDR1 SGHRS and CDR2 YFSETQ. The CDR3 covers 14 residues. CDR3 coding DNA: TGCGCCAGCGGGACAGGGGATAGCAATCAGCCCCAGCATTTT. Protein product: CASGTGDSNQPQHF. Filled out from reference TRBV5-1 and TRBJ1-5, the complete variable domain reads KAGVTQTPRYLIKTRGQQVTLSCSPISGHRSVSWYQQTPGQGLQFLFEYFSETQRNKGNFPGRFSGRQFSNSRSEMNVSTLELGDSALYLCASGTGDSNQPQHFGDGTRLSIL.

V gene TRBV12-5 combines with J gene TRBJ2-7, with 7 bases matching TRBD1. Trimming took 4 bases from V and 2 from J; bases not matched to a gene: 11. There are 16 residues in the CDR3. Looked up from germline, CDR1 is LGHNT and CDR2 is FRNRAP. The CDR3 loop reads CASGSGDSGAPYEQYF. CDR3 nucleotide sequence: TGTGCTAGTGGTTCCGGGGACAGCGGAGCGCCCTACGAGCAGTACTTC.

V is TRBV9 and J is TRBJ2-7; possibly TRBD1 for D (6 bases). Germline V gene lookup returns CDR1 SGDLS and CDR2 YYNGEE. The germline V and J ends were trimmed by 1 base and 3 bases, with 17 bases remaining between them. CDR3 length equals 16 residues. The CDR3 bases are TGTGCCAGCAGCGTAACACCGACAGGTAGGAGCTACGAGCAGTACTTC. Protein product: CASSVTPTGRSYEQYF.

The rearrangement links TRBV27 to TRBJ2-7, with 7 bases matching TRBD1. This CDR3 comprises 16 residues. Germline CDR1 and CDR2: MNHEY and SMNVEV (reference sequence). V gave up 6 bases and J gave up 3 bases; unmatched junction bases: 14. In DNA, the CDR3 is TGTGCCAGCAGCCGCCCCGGGACAGCAAGCGGCTACGAGCAGTACTTC. Protein sequence: CASSRPGTASGYEQYF.

This chain links TRBV12-5 with TRBJ2-1; no definite D call. This CDR3 contains 18 residues. From germline, CDR1 is LGHNT and CDR2 FRNRAP. Trimming shortened V by 5 bases and J by 0 bases, and 20 bases separated the two germline ends. CDR3 coding DNA: TGTGCTAGTGGTCCCACGTCTAGTTCAATTAGCTCCTACAATGAGCAGTTCTTC. Protein sequence: CASGPTSSSISSYNEQFF.

The gene calls are TRBV4-1 and TRBJ1-5, with 9 bases aligning to TRBD1. Trimming at V came to 4 bases and at J to 0 bases, leaving 10 bases not matched to a gene. Germline V gene sequence: CDR1 MGHRA, CDR2 YSYEKL. CDR3 length: 18 amino acids. CDR3 region: CASSRQTGGGHSNQPQHF. In nucleotides, the CDR3 is TGCGCCAGCAGCCGTCAGACAGGGGGAGGTCATAGCAATCAGCCCCAGCATTTT.

This clone was seen only once. V and J are TRBV19 and TRBJ1-1, with no clear D. CDR1 and CDR2 (germline): LNHDA, SQIVND (reference sequence). V lost 7 bases and J 4 bases, leaving 16 bases between the germline ends. The CDR3 spans 14 residues. The CDR3 sequence is CASNPRGGGTEAFF. The CDR3 DNA reads TGTGCCAGTAACCCCCGGGGTGGCGGCACTGAAGCTTTCTTT.